Below are 27 T cell receptor beta chains sequenced from a single sample in a study of blood T cell repertoires in COVID-19. Profiled with immunoSEQ multiplex PCR; TCRdb holds only in-frame clones, not every one. The table includes approximately 330,000 clones, roughly 87% detected once. Sequences were obtained from peripheral blood. The receptors were sampled from a young man with COVID-19, enrolled during active disease.

J is TRBJ1-1 and V is TRBV24-1; D is unclear. The V end was cut by 4 bases, the J end by 10 bases, with 12 bases between. Germline V lookup: CDR1 KGHDR, CDR2 SFDVKD. CDR3 size: 12 residues. CDR3 nucleotide sequence: TGTGCCACCAGTGAGACGGGGTCTGGAGCTTTCTTT. It codes for CATSETGSGAFF.

J is TRBJ2-1 and V is TRBV25-1, with D perhaps matching TRBD1 (5 bases). Germline V gives CDR1 MGHDK, CDR2 SYGVNS. V lost 4 bases, J lost 2 bases, and 12 bases lay in between. The CDR3 has 15 residues. CDR3 protein: CASSVTGGAYNEQFF. For the CDR3, the DNA is TGTGCCAGCAGTGTAACAGGTGGGGCCTACAATGAGCAGTTCTTC.

This chain uses TRBV9 with TRBJ2-3; the D gene is possibly TRBD2 (6 bases). V lost 3 bases to trimming and J lost 4 bases, with 15 bases between them. The CDR3 runs to 15 residues. Germline CDR1 SGDLS, CDR2 YYNGEE. CDR3 DNA: TGTGCCAGCAGCGCCGACACCAGCGGGTCAGATACGCAGTATTTT. It is translated as CASSADTSGSDTQYF.

This clone was picked up a small number of times. The chain couples TRBV7-6 to TRBJ1-3; D uncertain. CDR3 size: 16 residues. Germline lookup yields CDR1 SGHVS and CDR2 FNYEAQ. The germline V and J ends were trimmed by 0 bases and 0 bases, with 9 bases remaining between them. The CDR3 sequence: CASSLALPSSGNTIYF. CDR3 nucleotides: TGTGCCAGCAGCTTAGCGCTTCCTAGCTCTGGAAACACCATATATTTT. The full variable domain, in which reference TRBV7-6 and TRBJ1-3 provide the parts outside the CDR3, is GAGVSQSPRYKVTKRGQDVALRCDPISGHVSLYWYRQALGQGPEFLTYFNYEAQQDKSGLPNDRFSAERPEGSISTLTIQRTEQRDSAMYRCASSLALPSSGNTIYFGEGSWLTVV.

The rearrangement links TRBV5-6 to TRBJ2-3; a possible D gene is TRBD2 (6 bases). This CDR3 is 16 amino acids long. The V and J ends lost 0 bases and 3 bases respectively, with 14 bases between them. The germline CDR1 and CDR2 sequences are SGHDT and YYEEEE. CDR3 sequence: CASSLVREWRTDTQYF. The CDR3 DNA is TGTGCCAGCAGCTTGGTCCGGGAGTGGAGGACAGATACGCAGTATTTT.

This clone was observed once. This chain joins TRBV10-3 and TRBJ2-7; no clear D. CDR3 length: 15 amino acids. The ends were cut back, 3 bases at V and 0 bases at J, with 12 bases in the middle. Germline V gene sequence: CDR1 ENHRY, CDR2 SYGVKD. CDR3 DNA sequence: TGTGCCATCAGTGAACTACCTACACGCTCCTACGAGCAGTACTTC. Translated, it gives CAISELPTRSYEQYF.

This chain links TRBV18 with TRBJ2-1; 11 bases are a match to TRBD2. V was clipped by 0 bases and J by 5 bases; unmatched bases: 3. The CDR3 sequence is 16 residues long. Per germline, CDR1 KGHSH and CDR2 LQKENI. The CDR3 DNA reads as TGTGCCAGCTCACCACCGGGACTAGCGGCCAACAATGAGCAGTTCTTC. As protein: CASSPPGLAANNEQFF.

V usage is TRBV6-5 and J usage is TRBJ1-5; a possible D gene is TRBD1 (5 bases). The germline V gene encodes CDR1 MNHEY and CDR2 SVGAGI. This CDR3 has 16 amino acids. Deletions cut 2 bases from V and 4 bases from J, with 15 bases between. DNA for the CDR3: TGTGCCAGCAGTTACGGTAGTGGGACTGATAATCAGCCCCAGCATTTT. It translates to CASSYGSGTDNQPQHF.

This clone was recorded only once. The V and J genes are TRBV20-1 and TRBJ1-2, with D tentatively TRBD1 (5 bases). From germline, CDR1 is DFQATT and CDR2 SNEGSKA (reference sequence). Trimming took off 3 bases at V and 3 bases at J, with 14 bases between the two ends. This CDR3 has 14 amino acids. The CDR3 DNA reads as TGCAGTGCTAGTGGAGCCGGGGGGTACTATGGCTACACCTTC. It specifies CSASGAGGYYGYTF.

This clone was seen only once. The chain combines TRBV28 with TRBJ2-7; D might be TRBD2 (6 bases). There are 12 residues in the CDR3. V lost 11 bases, J lost 0 bases, and 11 bases lay in between. Germline CDR1 is MDHEN and CDR2 is SYDVKM. CDR3 sequence: CAAGKGSYEQYF. CDR3 DNA sequence: TGTGCCGCGGGGAAAGGCTCCTACGAGCAGTACTTC.

This chain links TRBV29-1 with TRBJ1-2; D is perhaps TRBD1 (6 bases). Germline V gene sequence: CDR1 SQVTM, CDR2 ANQGSEA. The CDR3 length is 15 residues. The V end was cut by 3 bases, the J end by 2 bases, with 16 bases between. The CDR3 DNA is TGCAGCGTTGACGGGGGGCAGGAGGGAAACTATGGCTACACCTTC. Its translation is CSVDGGQEGNYGYTF.

This clone occurred a few times. The V gene is TRBV4-1, the J gene TRBJ2-3; 7 nucleotides match TRBD1. CDR3 length equals 15 residues. Trimming took 0 bases from V and 6 from J; bases not matched to a gene: 6. CDR1 is MGHRA and CDR2 is YSYEKL in the germline V gene. CDR3 nucleotide sequence: TGCGCCAGCAGCCAAGACGAGGGGGCTCTTGATACGCAGTATTTT. This translates into CASSQDEGALDTQYF.

The chain carries TRBV2 and TRBJ1-1; D possibly corresponds to TRBD1 (6 bases). The V end lost 5 bases, the J end lost 1 base, and 8 bases lay between the germline ends. This CDR3 is 13 amino acids long. Germline CDR1 SNHLY, CDR2 FYNNEI. CDR3: CASSTGRNTEAFF. As DNA, the CDR3 is TGTGCCAGCAGTACAGGGAGGAACACTGAAGCTTTCTTT. Together with reference TRBV2 and TRBJ1-1, the CDR3 gives the full variable domain: EPEVTQTPSHQVTQMGQEVILRCVPISNHLYFYWYRQILGQKVEFLVSFYNNEISEKSEIFDDQFSVERPDGSNFTLKIRSTKLEDSAMYFCASSTGRNTEAFFGQGTRLTVV.

The rearrangement joins TRBV11-3 to TRBJ2-3, with 7 bases identical to TRBD1. The CDR3 runs 13 residues. Per germline, CDR1 SGHNT and CDR2 YENEEA. Trimming at V came to 2 bases and at J to 9 bases, leaving 5 bases not matched to a gene. CDR3 protein: CASSLLRGRTQYF. The CDR3, as DNA: TGTGCCAGCAGCTTACTTAGGGGGCGCACGCAGTATTTT.

This clone has only a few counts. The chain couples TRBV18 to TRBJ1-1; D gene unclear. The CDR3 is 15 amino acids. CDR1 is KGHSH and CDR2 is LQKENI in the germline V gene. Trimming cost V 0 bases and J 5 bases, with 13 bases left between them. CDR3 amino acids: CASSPPSGENTEAFF. The CDR3 DNA reads as TGTGCCAGCTCACCACCCTCCGGGGAGAATACTGAAGCTTTCTTT.

The genes are TRBV4-3 and TRBJ2-3; 11 bases agree with TRBD2. Germline-derived CDR1 and CDR2 are LGHNA and YSLEER. CDR3 length equals 17 residues. V lost 2 bases and J lost 6; bases outside the gene matches: 10. CDR3 region: CASSQRRLAGGDDTQYF. The DNA for the CDR3 is TGCGCCAGCAGCCAACGACGGTTAGCGGGAGGGGATGATACGCAGTATTTT.

This clone has only one observation. The chain uses TRBV10-3 and TRBJ2-7; weak D call: TRBD1 (5 bases). The CDR3 is 14 residues long. The germline CDR1 and CDR2 sequences are ENHRY and SYGVKD. Trimming stripped 4 bases from V and 6 bases from J, with 16 bases between. In DNA form, the CDR3 reads TGTGCCATCAGTGGACAGTCCGGAAGGTCCGAGCAGTACTTC. This translates into CAISGQSGRSEQYF.

This chain uses TRBV21-1 with TRBJ2-7; the D call TRBD2 from the table was never checked on the DNA. TRBV21-1 is a pseudogene. This CDR3 has 16 amino acids. The CDR3 protein is CASSKGRGLAVSEGNF. The CDR3 DNA reads as TGTGCCAGCAGCAAAGGCCGGGGACTAGCGGTCTCTGAGGGAAACTTC.

This chain links TRBV4-3 with TRBJ2-7; a possible D gene is TRBD1 (7 bases). CDR3 length equals 17 residues. CDR1 and CDR2 (germline): LGHNA, YSLEER. Trimming took 0 bases from V and 4 from J, leaving 19 bases between them. The CDR3 DNA follows: TGCGCCAGCAGCCAAGATCTGGAGGGGACAGTTAGATACGAGCAGTACTTC. This codes for CASSQDLEGTVRYEQYF.

The V call is TRBV6-2 or TRBV6-3, the J call TRBJ1-1; 7 bases agree with TRBD1. Germline trimming cut 4 bases from V and 1 base from J; bases unmatched to any gene: 9. This CDR3 comprises 16 residues. Germline V lookup: CDR1 MNHEY, CDR2 SVGEGT. DNA for the CDR3: TGTGCCAGCAGTTGGGGGACAGATGGAAGGAACACTGAAGCTTTCTTT. Translation gives CASSWGTDGRNTEAFF.

The chain has TRBV7-3 and TRBJ1-2, with TRBD1 matching over 10 bases. V shed 5 bases, J shed 8 bases, and the junction held 5 bases outside the gene matches. Germline V lookup: CDR1 SGHTA, CDR2 FQGTGA. The CDR3 loop spans 13 amino acids. The CDR3 is CASSPGTGVGYTF. CDR3 in DNA: TGTGCCAGCAGCCCCGGGACAGGGGTAGGCTACACCTTC. Using reference TRBV7-3 and TRBJ1-2 for the parts outside the CDR3, the full variable domain is GAGVSQTPSNKVTEKGKYVELRCDPISGHTALYWYRQSLGQGPEFLIYFQGTGAADDSGLPNDRFFAVRPEGSVSTLKIQRTERGDSAVYLCASSPGTGVGYTFGSGTRLTVV.

The rearrangement joins TRBV7-9 to TRBJ2-3; a weak D match, TRBD2 (5 bases). The V and J ends lost 5 bases and 0 bases respectively, with 12 bases between them. The CDR3 length is 15 residues. From germline, CDR1 is SEHNR and CDR2 FQNEAQ (reference sequence). This CDR3 is CASSLSRGSTDTQYF. DNA for the CDR3: TGTGCCAGCAGCCTATCTAGAGGGAGCACAGATACGCAGTATTTT.

The chain is built from TRBV4-3 and TRBJ1-1; possible D gene TRBD1, 6 bases. CDR1 is LGHNA and CDR2 is YSLEER in the germline V gene. The CDR3 totals 14 residues. V lost 2 bases to trimming and J lost 5 bases, with 12 bases between them. This chain's CDR3 is CASSQSRGFTEAFF. The CDR3 DNA reads TGCGCCAGCAGCCAATCCAGGGGTTTTACTGAAGCTTTCTTT.

This clone came up once. The chain combines TRBV28 with TRBJ2-1, with 8 bases lining up with TRBD2. CDR3 length: 16 residues. With V trimmed by 6 bases and J by 2 bases, 9 bases remained unmatched. Per germline, CDR1 MDHEN and CDR2 SYDVKM. The CDR3 coding sequence is TGTGCCAGCAGCTCGATTACTAGCGGCACCTACAATGAGCAGTTCTTC. Translated, it gives CASSSITSGTYNEQFF. Based on the CDR3 plus reference TRBV28 and TRBJ2-1, the full variable domain is DVKVTQSSRYLVKRTGEKVFLECVQDMDHENMFWYRQDPGLGLRLIYFSYDVKMKEKGDIPEGYSVSREKKERFSLILESASTNQTSMYLCASSSITSGTYNEQFFGPGTRLTVL.

The chain uses TRBV7-9 and TRBJ1-2; 8 bases map to TRBD1. The CDR3 is 14 residues long. V trimming: 4 bases; J trimming: 5 bases; junction bases outside the gene matches: 6. Germline lookup yields CDR1 SEHNR and CDR2 FQNEAQ (reference sequence). CDR3 in amino acids: CASSSEDREYGYTF. The CDR3 region has the DNA TGTGCCAGCAGCTCCGAGGACAGGGAGTATGGCTACACCTTC.

J is TRBJ1-1 and V is TRBV9, with a tentative D call TRBD1 (6 bases). Germline CDR1 SGDLS, CDR2 YYNGEE. The germline V and J ends were trimmed by 6 bases and 1 base, with 13 bases remaining between them. The CDR3 covers 14 residues. CDR3 DNA sequence: TGTGCCAGCATATCCCGCAGGGGGAACACTGAAGCTTTCTTT. It is translated as CASISRRGNTEAFF.

The rearrangement uses TRBV28 and TRBJ2-4; D not resolved. There are 15 residues in the CDR3. Germline V gives CDR1 MDHEN, CDR2 SYDVKM. V was trimmed by 4 bases and J by 0 bases, leaving 10 bases between them. CDR3 DNA sequence: TGTGCCAGCAGTTCCTCAGGCCTAGCCAAAAACATTCAGTACTTC. It yields the protein CASSSSGLAKNIQYF.